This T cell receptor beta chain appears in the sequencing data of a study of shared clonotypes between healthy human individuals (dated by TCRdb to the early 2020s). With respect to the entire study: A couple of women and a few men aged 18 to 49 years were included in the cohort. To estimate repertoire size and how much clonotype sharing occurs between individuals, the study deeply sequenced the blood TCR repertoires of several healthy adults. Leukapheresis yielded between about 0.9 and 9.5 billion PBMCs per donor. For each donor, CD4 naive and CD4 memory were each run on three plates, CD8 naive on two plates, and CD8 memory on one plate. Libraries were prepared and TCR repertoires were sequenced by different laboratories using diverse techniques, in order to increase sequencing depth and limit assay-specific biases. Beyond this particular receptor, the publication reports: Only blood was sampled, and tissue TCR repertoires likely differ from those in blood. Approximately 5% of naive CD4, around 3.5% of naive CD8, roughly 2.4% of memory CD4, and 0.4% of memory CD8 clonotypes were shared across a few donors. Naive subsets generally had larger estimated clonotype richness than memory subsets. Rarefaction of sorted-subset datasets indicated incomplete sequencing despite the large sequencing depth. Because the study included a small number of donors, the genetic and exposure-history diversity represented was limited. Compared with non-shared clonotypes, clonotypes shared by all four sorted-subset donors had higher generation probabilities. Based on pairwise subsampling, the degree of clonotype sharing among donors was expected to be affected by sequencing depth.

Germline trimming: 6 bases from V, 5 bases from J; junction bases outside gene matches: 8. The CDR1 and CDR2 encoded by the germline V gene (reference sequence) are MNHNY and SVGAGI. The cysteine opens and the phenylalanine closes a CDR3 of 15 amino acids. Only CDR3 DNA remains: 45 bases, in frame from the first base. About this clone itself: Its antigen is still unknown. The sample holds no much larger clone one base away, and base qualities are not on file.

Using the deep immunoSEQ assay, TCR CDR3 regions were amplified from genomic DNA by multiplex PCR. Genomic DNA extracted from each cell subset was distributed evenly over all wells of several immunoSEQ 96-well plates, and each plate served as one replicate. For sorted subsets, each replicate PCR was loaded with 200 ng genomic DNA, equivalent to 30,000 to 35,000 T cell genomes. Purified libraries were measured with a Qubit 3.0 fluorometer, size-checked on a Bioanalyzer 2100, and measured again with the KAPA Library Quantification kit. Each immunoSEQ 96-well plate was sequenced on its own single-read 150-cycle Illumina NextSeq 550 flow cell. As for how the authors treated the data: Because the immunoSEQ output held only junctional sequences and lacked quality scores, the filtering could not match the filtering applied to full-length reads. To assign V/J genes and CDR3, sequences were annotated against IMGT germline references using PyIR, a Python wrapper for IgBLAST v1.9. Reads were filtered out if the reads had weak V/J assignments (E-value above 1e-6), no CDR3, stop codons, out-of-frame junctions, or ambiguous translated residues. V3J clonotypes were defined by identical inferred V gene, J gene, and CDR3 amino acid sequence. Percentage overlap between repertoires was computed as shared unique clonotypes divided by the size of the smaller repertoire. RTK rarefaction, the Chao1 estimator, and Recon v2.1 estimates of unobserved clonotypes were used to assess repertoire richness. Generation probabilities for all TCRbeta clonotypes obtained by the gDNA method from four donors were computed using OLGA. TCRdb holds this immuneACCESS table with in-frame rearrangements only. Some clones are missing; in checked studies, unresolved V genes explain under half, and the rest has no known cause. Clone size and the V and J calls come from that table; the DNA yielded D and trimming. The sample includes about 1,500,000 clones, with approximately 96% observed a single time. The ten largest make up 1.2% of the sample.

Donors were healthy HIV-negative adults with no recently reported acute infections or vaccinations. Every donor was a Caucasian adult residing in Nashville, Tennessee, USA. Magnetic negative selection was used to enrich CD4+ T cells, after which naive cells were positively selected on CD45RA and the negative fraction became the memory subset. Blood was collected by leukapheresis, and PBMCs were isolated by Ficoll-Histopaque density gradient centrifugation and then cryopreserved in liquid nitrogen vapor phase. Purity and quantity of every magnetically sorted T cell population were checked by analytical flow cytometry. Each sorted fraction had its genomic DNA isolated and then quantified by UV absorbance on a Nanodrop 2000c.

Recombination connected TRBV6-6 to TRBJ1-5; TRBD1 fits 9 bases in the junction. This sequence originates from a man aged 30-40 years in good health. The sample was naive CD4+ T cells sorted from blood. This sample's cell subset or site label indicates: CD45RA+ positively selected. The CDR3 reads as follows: CASSLPGQGDQPQHF. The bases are TGTGCCAGCAGCCTTCCGGGACAGGGTGATCAGCCCCAGCATTTT.